Listed below are T cell receptor beta chains from one sample, sequenced in a study of T cells in Graves' hyperthyroidism and ophthalmopathy. In TCRdb, the multiplex PCR reads were re-called with MiXCR into one record per CDR3 protein. The repertoire has about 580,000 distinct CDR3 sequences, approximately 15% of them found once; the top ten carry roughly 5.5%. The sample was blood. The receptors derive from a woman aged 25 to 39 with Graves' hyperthyroidism that later progressed to Graves' ophthalmopathy. Each CDR3 is given with its conserved first and last residue. A D gene is named only where the DNA matches it firmly. Some rows have no size entry. The others give once, few or many, or a class for an expanded clone.

D,J,size,V,CDR3,DNA
NA,TRBJ1-2,many,TRBV12-3/TRBV12-4,CASSLSKSDGYTF,TGTGCCAGCAGTTTGAGCAAATCGGATGGCTACACCTTC
NA,TRBJ1-2,NA,TRBV6-1,CASSDNGGYTF,TGTGCCAGCAGTGATAACGGGGGCTACACCTTC
NA,TRBJ2-1,NA,TRBV5-1,CASSPSRQGPVAIEQFF,TGCGCCAGCAGCCCAAGTCGTCAGGGTCCGGTAGCCATTGAGCAGTTCTTC
NA,TRBJ1-5,many,TRBV19,CASRFGGANQPQHF,TGTGCCAGTAGATTCGGGGGGGCCAATCAGCCCCAGCATTTT
TRBD1,TRBJ2-7,many,TRBV6-1,CATLGQDTAYEQYF,TGTGCCACCCTCGGACAGGATACAGCCTACGAGCAGTACTTC
TRBD1,TRBJ2-2,NA,TRBV7-3,CASSLTVRTGPGELFF,TGTGCCAGCAGCTTAACCGTTAGGACAGGGCCCGGGGAGCTGTTTTTT
NA,TRBJ1-2,many,TRBV30,CAWSVQGASNYGYTF,TGTGCCTGGAGTGTTCAGGGAGCTTCCAACTATGGCTACACCTTC
TRBD1,TRBJ2-5,many,TRBV2,CASSGDSGGAETQYF,TGTGCCAGCAGTGGGGACAGTGGGGGAGCGGAGACCCAGTACTTC
NA,TRBJ2-2,NA,TRBV19,CASRVTGGSGELFF,TGTGCCAGTAGAGTAACGGGGGGCTCCGGGGAGCTGTTTTTT
NA,TRBJ2-6,NA,TRBV11-3,CASSLGGSWANVLTF,TGTGCCAGCAGCTTAGGGGGCTCTTGGGCCAACGTCCTGACTTTC
NA,TRBJ1-2,many,TRBV28,CASSFSHDYGYTF,TGTGCCAGCAGTTTCTCACATGACTATGGCTACACCTTC
NA,TRBJ2-7,many,TRBV7-2,CASSLIRADNYEQYF,TGTGCCAGCAGCTTAATAAGAGCGGACAACTACGAGCAGTACTTC
TRBD2,TRBJ2-3,NA,TRBV15,CATSPYLAGRFTDTQYF,TGTGCCACCAGCCCCTACCTAGCGGGGCGATTCACAGATACGCAGTATTTT
TRBD1,TRBJ1-3,many,TRBV6-1,CASSPTGTVSGNTIYF,TGTGCCAGCAGCCCAACCGGGACAGTATCTGGAAACACCATATATTTT
NA,TRBJ2-1,few,TRBV3-1,CASSQVFEGDEQFF,TGTGCCAGCAGCCAAGTTTTCGAAGGCGATGAGCAGTTCTTC
TRBD1,TRBJ1-5,many,TRBV2,CASRAGTGGRNQPQHF,TGTGCCAGCAGAGCCGGGACAGGGGGCCGGAATCAGCCCCAGCATTTT
TRBD1,TRBJ1-5,NA,TRBV20-1,CSAAGQNNQPQHF,TGCAGTGCGGCGGGACAGAATAATCAGCCCCAGCATTTT
NA,TRBJ1-2,NA,TRBV4-3,CASSRSRTVESYGYTF,TGCGCCAGCAGCCGGAGCCGGACAGTCGAGTCCTATGGCTACACCTTC
TRBD2,TRBJ2-1,many,TRBV11-3,CASSSPSSGSLSEQFF,TGTGCCAGCAGCTCCCCATCTAGCGGGAGTCTTAGCGAGCAGTTCTTC
NA,TRBJ1-2,many,TRBV7-9,CASSLLDSSYGYTF,TGTGCCAGCAGTCTCCTGGACAGCTCCTATGGCTACACCTTC